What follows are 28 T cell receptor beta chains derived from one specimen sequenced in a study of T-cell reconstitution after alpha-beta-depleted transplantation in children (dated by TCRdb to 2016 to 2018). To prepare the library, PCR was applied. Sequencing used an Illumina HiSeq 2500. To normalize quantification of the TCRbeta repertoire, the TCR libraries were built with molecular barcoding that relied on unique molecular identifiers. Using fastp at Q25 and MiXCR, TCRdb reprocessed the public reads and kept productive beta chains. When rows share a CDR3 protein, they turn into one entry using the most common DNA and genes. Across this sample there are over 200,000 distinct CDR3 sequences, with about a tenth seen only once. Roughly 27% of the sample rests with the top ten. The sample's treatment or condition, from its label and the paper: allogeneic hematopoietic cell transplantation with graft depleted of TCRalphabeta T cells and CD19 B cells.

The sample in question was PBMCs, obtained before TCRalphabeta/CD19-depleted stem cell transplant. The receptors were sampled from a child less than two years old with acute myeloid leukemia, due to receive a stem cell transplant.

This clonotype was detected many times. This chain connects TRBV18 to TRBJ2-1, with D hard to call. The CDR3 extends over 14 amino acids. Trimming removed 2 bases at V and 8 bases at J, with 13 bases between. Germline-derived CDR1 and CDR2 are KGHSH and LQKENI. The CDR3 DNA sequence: TGTGCCAGCTCACCAAATTTTAGTATCGATGAGCAGTTCTTC. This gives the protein CASSPNFSIDEQFF.

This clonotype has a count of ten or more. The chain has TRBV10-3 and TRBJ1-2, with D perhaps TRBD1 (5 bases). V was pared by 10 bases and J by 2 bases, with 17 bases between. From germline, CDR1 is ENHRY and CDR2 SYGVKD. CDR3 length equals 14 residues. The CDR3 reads CATLKAQGNYGYTF. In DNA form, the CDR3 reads TGTGCCACCTTAAAAGCTCAGGGAAACTATGGCTACACCTTC.

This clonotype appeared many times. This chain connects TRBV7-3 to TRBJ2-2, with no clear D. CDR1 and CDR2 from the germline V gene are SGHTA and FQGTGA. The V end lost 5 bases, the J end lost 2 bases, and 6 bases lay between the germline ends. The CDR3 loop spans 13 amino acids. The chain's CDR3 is CASSQSNTGELFF. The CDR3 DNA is TGTGCCAGCAGCCAAAGTAACACCGGGGAGCTGTTTTTT. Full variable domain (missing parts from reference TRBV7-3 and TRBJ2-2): GAGVSQTPSNKVTEKGKYVELRCDPISGHTALYWYRQSLGQGPEFLIYFQGTGAADDSGLPNDRFFAVRPEGSVSTLKIQRTERGDSAVYLCASSQSNTGELFFGEGSRLTVL.

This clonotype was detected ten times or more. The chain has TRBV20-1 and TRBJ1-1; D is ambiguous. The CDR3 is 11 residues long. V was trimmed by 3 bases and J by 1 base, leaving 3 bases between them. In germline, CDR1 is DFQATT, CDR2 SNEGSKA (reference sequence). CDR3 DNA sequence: TGCAGTGCTAGGGGGAACACTGAAGCTTTCTTT. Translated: CSARGNTEAFF.

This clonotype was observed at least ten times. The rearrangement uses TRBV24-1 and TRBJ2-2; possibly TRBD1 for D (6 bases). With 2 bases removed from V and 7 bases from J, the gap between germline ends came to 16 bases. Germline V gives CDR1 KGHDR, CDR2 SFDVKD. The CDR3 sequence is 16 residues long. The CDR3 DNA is TGTGCCACCAGTGATTCCCGCAGGGGACGGATCGGGGAGCTGTTTTTT. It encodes CATSDSRRGRIGELFF.

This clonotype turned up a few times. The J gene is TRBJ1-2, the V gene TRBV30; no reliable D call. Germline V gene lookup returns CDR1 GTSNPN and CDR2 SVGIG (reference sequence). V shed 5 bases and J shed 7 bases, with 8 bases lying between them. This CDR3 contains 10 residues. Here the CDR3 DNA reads TGTGCCTGGGAAGCCGGTGGCTACACCTTC. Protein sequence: CAWEAGGYTF.

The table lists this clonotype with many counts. The CDR3 region is CASSYFTGPADTQYF. CDR3 coding DNA: TGTGCCAGCAGTTACTTTACGGGGCCCGCGGATACGCAGTATTTT. The rearrangement uses TRBV6-5 and TRBJ2-3; tentatively, D is TRBD1 or TRBD2 (5 bases each). Per germline, CDR1 MNHEY and CDR2 SVGAGI. CDR3 size: 15 residues. V was trimmed by 1 base and J by 6 bases, leaving 14 bases between them.

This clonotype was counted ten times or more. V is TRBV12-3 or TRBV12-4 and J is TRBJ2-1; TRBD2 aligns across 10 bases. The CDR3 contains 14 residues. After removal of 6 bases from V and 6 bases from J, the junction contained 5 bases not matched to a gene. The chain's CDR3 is CASSPSGRANEQFF. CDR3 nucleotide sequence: TGTGCCAGCAGCCCCAGCGGGAGGGCCAATGAGCAGTTCTTC.

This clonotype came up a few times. The CDR3 here is CASSWAPSGQETQYF. The DNA of the CDR3 is TGCGCCAGCAGCTGGGCCCCTAGCGGGCAAGAGACCCAGTACTTC. The chain links TRBV5-1 to TRBJ2-5; 8 bases fit TRBD2. The CDR3 covers 15 residues. Germline loops: CDR1 SGHRS, CDR2 YFSETQ. Trimming cost V 3 bases and J 2 bases; bases outside gene matches: 6.

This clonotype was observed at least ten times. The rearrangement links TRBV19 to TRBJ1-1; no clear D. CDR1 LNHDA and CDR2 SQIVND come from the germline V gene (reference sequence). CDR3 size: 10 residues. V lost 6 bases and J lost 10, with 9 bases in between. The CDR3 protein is CASREGRAFF. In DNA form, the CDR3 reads TGTGCCAGTAGGGAGGGTAGAGCTTTCTTT.

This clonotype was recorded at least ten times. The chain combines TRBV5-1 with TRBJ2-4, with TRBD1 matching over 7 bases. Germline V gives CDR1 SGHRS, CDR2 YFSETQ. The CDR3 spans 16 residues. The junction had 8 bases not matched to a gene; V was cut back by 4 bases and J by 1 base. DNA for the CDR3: TGCGCCAGCAGCATGGATTCGACAGGGGCCAAAAACATTCAGTACTTC. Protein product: CASSMDSTGAKNIQYF.

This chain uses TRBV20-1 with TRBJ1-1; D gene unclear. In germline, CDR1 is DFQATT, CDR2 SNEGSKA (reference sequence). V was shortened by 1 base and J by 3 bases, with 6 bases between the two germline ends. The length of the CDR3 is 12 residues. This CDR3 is CSARVPHTEAFF. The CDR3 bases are TGCAGTGCTAGAGTCCCTCACACTGAAGCTTTCTTT.

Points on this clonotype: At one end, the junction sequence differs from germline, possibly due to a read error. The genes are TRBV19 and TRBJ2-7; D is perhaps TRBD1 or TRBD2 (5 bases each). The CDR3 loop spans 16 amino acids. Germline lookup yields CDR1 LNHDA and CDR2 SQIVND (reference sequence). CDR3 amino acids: CASNPAGTESSCEQYF. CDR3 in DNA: TGTGCCAGTAATCCAGCCGGGACGGAAAGCTCCTGCGAGCAGTACTTC.

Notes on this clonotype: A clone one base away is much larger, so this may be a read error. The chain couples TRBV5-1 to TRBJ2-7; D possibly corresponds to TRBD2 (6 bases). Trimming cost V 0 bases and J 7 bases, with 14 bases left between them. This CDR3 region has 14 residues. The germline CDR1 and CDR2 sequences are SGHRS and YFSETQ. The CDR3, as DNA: TGCGCCAGCAGCTTGGTGTCTTTCGGGGGTGAGCAGTACTTC. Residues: CASSLVSFGGEQYF.

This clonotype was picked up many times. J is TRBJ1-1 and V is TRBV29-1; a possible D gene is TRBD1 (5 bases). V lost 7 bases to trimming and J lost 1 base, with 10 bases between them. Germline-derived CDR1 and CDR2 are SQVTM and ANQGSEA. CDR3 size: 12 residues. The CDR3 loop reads CSEGRRNTEAFF. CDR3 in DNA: TGCAGCGAGGGACGCAGGAACACTGAAGCTTTCTTT.

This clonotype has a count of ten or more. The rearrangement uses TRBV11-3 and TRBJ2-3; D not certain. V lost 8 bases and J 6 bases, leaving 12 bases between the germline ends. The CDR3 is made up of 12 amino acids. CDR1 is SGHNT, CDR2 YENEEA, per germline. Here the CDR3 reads CASGSTADTQYF. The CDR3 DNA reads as TGTGCCAGCGGCTCTACGGCGGATACGCAGTATTTT.

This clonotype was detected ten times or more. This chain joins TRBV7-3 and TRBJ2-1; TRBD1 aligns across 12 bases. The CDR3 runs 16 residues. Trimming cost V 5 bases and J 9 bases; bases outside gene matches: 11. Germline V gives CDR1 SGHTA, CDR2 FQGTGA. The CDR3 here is CASSTPSGTGGSEQFF. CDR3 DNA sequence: TGTGCCAGCAGCACCCCGTCCGGGACAGGGGGCTCTGAGCAGTTCTTC.

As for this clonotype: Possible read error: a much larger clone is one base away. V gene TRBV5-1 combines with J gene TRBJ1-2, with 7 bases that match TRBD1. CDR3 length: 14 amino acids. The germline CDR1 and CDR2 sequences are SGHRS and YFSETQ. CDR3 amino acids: CAGSLDTGDSGYTF. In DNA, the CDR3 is TGCGCCGGCAGCTTGGACACAGGGGATTCGGGCTACACCTTC.

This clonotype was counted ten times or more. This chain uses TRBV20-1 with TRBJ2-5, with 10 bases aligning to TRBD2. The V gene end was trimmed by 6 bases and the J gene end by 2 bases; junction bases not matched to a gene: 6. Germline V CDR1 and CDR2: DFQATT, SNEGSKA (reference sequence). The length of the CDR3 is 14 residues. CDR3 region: CSAEAGGGQETQYF. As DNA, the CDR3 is TGCAGTGCCGAAGCGGGAGGGGGACAAGAGACCCAGTACTTC.

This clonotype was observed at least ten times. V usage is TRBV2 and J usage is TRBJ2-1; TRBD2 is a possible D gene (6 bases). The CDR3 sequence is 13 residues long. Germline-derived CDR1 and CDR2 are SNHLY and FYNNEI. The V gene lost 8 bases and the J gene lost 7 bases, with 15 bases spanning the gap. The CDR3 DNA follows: TGTGCCAGCGATGAAGCGGGCTTAAATGAGCAGTTCTTC. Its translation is CASDEAGLNEQFF. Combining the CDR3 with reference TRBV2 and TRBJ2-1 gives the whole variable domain EPEVTQTPSHQVTQMGQEVILRCVPISNHLYFYWYRQILGQKVEFLVSFYNNEISEKSEIFDDQFSVERPDGSNFTLKIRSTKLEDSAMYFCASDEAGLNEQFFGPGTRLTVL.

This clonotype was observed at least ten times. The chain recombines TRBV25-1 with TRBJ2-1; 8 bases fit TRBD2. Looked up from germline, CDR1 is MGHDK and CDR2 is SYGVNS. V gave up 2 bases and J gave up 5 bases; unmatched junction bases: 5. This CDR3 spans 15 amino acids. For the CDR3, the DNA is TGTGCCAGCAGTGAACCCTATAGCGGGAACAATGAGCAGTTCTTC. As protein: CASSEPYSGNNEQFF.

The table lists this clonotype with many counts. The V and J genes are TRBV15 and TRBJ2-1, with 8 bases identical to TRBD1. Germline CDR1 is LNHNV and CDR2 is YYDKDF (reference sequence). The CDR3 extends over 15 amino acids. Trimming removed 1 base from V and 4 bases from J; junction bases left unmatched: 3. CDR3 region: CATSRVRGQYNEQFF. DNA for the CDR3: TGTGCCACCAGCAGAGTCAGGGGGCAGTACAATGAGCAGTTCTTC.

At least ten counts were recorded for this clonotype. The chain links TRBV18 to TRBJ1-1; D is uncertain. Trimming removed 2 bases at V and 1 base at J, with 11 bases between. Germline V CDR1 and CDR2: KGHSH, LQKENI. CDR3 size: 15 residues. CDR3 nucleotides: TGTGCCAGCTCACCATCGAACGTTGGGAACACTGAAGCTTTCTTT. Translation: CASSPSNVGNTEAFF.

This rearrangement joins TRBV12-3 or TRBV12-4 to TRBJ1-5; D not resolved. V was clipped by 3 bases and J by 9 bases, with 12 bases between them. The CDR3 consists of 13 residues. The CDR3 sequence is CASSLIGTRPQHF. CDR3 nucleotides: TGTGCCAGCAGTTTGATCGGCACGAGGCCCCAGCATTTT.

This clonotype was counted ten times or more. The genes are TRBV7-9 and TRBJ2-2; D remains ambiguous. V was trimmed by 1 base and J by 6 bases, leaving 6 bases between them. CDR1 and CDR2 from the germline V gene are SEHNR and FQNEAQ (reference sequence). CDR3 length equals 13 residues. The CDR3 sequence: CASSLVRPGELFF. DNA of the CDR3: TGTGCCAGCAGCTTAGTTCGGCCCGGGGAGCTGTTTTTT.

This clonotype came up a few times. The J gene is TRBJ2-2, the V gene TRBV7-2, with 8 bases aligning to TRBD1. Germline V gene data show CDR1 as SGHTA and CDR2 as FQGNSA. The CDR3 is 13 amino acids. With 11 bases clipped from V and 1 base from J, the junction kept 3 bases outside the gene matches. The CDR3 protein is CACGTGNTGELFF. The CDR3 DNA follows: TGTGCCTGCGGGACAGGGAACACCGGGGAGCTGTTTTTT.

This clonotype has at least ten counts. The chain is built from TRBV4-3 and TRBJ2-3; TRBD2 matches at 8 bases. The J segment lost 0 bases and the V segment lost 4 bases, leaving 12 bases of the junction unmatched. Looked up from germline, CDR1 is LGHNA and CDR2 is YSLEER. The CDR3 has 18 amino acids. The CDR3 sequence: CASSRRPQLADSTDTQYF. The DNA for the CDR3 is TGCGCCAGCAGCCGCCGGCCCCAACTAGCGGATAGCACAGATACGCAGTATTTT.

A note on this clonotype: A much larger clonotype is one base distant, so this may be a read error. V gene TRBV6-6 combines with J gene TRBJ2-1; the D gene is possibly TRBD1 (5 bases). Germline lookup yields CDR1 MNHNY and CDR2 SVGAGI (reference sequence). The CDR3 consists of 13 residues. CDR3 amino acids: CVSSFAGNNEQFF. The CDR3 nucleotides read TGTGTCAGCAGTTTTGCAGGGAACAATGAGCAGTTCTTC.